In its sample, the clone carrying this T cell receptor (beta chain) was seen many times. TCRdb reanalysed the RT-PCR reads using MiXCR and keeps one entry per CDR3 protein. The profile covers about 700,000 distinct CDR3 sequences, with more than 13% appearing a single time and 3.6% taken by the ten largest. The CDR3 contains 16 residues. The J segment lost 1 base and the V segment lost 6 bases, leaving 9 bases of the junction unmatched. From germline, CDR1 is ENHRY and CDR2 SYGVKD. This clonotype originated in a female donor in good health, serving as a healthy control. The source material was memory CD4+ T cells from blood. The rearrangement links TRBV10-3 to TRBJ2-3; 8 bases are shared with TRBD1. The CDR3 nucleotides are TGTGCCATCAGACCTGGACAGGGTTTGGGCACAGATACGCAGTATTTT. Protein sequence: CAIRPGQGLGTDTQYF.